This entry lists 4 T cell receptor beta chains sequenced from one sample in a study of shared clonotypes between healthy human individuals. Only in-frame clones appear in the TCRdb table, and some are missing; sequencing was by immunoSEQ multiplex PCR. Of around 2.5 million clones listed, under 95% are singletons. The sample consisted of naive CD4+ T cells from PBMCs. The subset denotes: CD45RA+ positively selected. Receptors originate from a man aged 18-30 years in good health. Some clones in this sample may be carry-over from other donors' samples.

The chain links TRBV4-1 to TRBJ2-5; D is perhaps TRBD1 (6 bases). The CDR3 sequence is 15 residues long. With 1 base removed from V and 4 bases from J, the gap between germline ends came to 13 bases. Germline lookup yields CDR1 MGHRA and CDR2 YSYEKL. The CDR3 sequence is CASSQAGAVGETQYF. As DNA, the CDR3 is TGCGCCAGCAGCCAAGCAGGGGCGGTCGGAGAGACCCAGTACTTC.

V is TRBV6-6 and J is TRBJ1-1, with a tentative D call TRBD1 (6 bases). V was pared by 7 bases and J by 5 bases, with 8 bases between. Germline CDR1 and CDR2: MNHNY and SVGAGI (reference sequence). The CDR3 covers 11 residues. Written as DNA, the CDR3 is TGTGCCAGCAATGGACAGACTGAAGCTTTCTTT. It specifies CASNGQTEAFF.

The chain carries TRBV6-5 and TRBJ1-1; D is possibly TRBD1 (5 bases). V lost 6 bases, J lost 4 bases, and 15 bases lay in between. The V gene's germline CDR1 is MNHEY and CDR2 SVGAGI. The CDR3 length is 14 residues. The chain's CDR3 is CASSTPGAVTEAFF. For the CDR3, the DNA is TGTGCCAGCAGCACCCCCGGGGCCGTCACTGAAGCTTTCTTT.

The V gene is TRBV5-1, the J gene TRBJ2-2; 12 nucleotides line up with TRBD2. Germline loops: CDR1 SGHRS, CDR2 YFSETQ. The CDR3 sequence is 17 residues long. Trimming at V came to 2 bases and at J to 9 bases, leaving 11 bases not matched to a gene. The CDR3, as DNA: TGCGCCAGCAGCTTTGACCTGGGACTAGCGGGTGTAAGGGAGCTGTTTTTT. Translation gives CASSFDLGLAGVRELFF.